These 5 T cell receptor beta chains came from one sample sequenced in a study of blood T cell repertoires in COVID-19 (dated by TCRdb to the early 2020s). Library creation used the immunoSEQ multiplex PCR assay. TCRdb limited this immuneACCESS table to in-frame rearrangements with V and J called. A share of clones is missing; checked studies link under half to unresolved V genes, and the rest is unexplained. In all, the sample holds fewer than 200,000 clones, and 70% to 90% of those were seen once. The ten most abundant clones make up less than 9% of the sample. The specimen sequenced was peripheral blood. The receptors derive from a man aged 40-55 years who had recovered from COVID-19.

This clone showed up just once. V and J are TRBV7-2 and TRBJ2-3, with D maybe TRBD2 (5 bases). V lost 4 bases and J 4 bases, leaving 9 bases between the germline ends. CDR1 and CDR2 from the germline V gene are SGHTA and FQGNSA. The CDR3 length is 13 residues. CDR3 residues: CASSSWTADTQYF. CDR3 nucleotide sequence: TGTGCCAGCAGCTCTTGGACTGCAGATACGCAGTATTTT.

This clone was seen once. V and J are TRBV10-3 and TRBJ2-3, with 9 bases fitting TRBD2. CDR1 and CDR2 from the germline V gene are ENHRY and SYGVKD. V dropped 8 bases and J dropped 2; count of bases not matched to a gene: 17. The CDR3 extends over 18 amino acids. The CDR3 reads CAIAEGRASGANTDTQYF. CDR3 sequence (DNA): TGTGCCATCGCGGAGGGGAGGGCTAGCGGGGCCAACACAGATACGCAGTATTTT.

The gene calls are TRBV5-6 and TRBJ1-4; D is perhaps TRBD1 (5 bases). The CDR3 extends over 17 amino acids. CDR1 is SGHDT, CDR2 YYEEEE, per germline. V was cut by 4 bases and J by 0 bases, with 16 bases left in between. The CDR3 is CASSQGHFFATNEKLFF. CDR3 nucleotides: TGTGCCAGCAGCCAAGGACACTTCTTTGCAACTAATGAAAAACTGTTTTTT. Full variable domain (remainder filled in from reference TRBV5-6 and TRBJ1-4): DAGVTQSPTHLIKTRGQQVTLRCSPKSGHDTVSWYQQALGQGPQFIFQYYEEEERQRGNFPDRFSGHQFPNYSSELNVNALLLGDSALYLCASSQGHFFATNEKLFFGSGTQLSVL.

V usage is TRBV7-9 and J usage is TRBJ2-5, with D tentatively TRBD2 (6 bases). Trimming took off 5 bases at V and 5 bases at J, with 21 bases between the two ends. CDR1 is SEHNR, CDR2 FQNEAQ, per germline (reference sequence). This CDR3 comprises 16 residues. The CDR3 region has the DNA TGTGCCAGCAGCGCGCGAGGGACTGACGCTCGGGAGACCCAGTACTTC. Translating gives CASSARGTDARETQYF.

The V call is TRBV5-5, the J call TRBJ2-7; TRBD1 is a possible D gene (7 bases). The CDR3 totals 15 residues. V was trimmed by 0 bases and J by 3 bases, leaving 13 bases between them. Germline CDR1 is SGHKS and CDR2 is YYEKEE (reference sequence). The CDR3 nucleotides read TGTGCCAGCAGCTTGGTAGGAGGGGGCGACTACGAGCAGTACTTC. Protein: CASSLVGGGDYEQYF. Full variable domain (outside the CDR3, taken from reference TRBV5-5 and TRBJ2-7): DAGVTQSPTHLIKTRGQQVTLRCSPISGHKSVSWYQQVLGQGPQFIFQYYEKEERGRGNFPDRFSARQFPNYSSELNVNALLLGDSALYLCASSLVGGGDYEQYFGPGTRLTVT.